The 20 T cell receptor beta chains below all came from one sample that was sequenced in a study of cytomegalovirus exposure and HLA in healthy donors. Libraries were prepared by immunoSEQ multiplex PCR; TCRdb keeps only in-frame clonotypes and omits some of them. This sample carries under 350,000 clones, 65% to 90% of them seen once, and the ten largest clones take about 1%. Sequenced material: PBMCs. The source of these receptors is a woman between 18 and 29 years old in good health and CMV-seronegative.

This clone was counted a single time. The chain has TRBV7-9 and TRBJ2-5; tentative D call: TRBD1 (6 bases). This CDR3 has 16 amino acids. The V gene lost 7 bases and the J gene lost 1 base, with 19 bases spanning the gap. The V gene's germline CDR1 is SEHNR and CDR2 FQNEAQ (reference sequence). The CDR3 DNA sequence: TGTGCCAGCACCTCTACCAGGGGCGACTTCCAAGAGACCCAGTACTTC. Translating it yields CASTSTRGDFQETQYF.

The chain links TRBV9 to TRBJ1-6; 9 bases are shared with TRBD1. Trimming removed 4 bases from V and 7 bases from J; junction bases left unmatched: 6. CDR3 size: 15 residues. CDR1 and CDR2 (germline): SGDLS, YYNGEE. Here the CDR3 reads CASSPPGQGNSPLHF. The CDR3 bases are TGTGCCAGCAGCCCCCCGGGACAGGGAAATTCACCCCTCCACTTT.

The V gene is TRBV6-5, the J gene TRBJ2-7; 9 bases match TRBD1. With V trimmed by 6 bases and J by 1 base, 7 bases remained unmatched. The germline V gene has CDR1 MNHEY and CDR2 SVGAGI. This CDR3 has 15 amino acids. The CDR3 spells CASRRGQGWSYEQYF. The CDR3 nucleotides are TGTGCCAGCAGACGCGGACAGGGGTGGTCCTACGAGCAGTACTTC.

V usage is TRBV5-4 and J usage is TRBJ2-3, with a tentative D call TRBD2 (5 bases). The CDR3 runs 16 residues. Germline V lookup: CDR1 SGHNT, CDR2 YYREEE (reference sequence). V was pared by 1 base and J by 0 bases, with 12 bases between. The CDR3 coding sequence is TGTGCCAGCAGCTTGTTGAGCGGTTCTAGCACAGATACGCAGTATTTT. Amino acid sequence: CASSLLSGSSTDTQYF.

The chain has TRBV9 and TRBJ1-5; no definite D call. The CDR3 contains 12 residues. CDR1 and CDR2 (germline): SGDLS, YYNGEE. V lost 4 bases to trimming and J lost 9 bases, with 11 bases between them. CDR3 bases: TGTGCCAGCAGCACCGCCCGGGGGCCCCAGCATTTT. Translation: CASSTARGPQHF.

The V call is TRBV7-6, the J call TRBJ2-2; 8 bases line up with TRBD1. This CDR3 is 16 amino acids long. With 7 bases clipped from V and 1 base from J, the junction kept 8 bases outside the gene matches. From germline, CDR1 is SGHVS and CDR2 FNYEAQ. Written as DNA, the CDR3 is TGTGCCAGCAAGCCTCCCGGGACAGGGAACACCGGGGAGCTGTTTTTT. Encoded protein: CASKPPGTGNTGELFF. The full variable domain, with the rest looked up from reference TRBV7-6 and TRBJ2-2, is GAGVSQSPRYKVTKRGQDVALRCDPISGHVSLYWYRQALGQGPEFLTYFNYEAQQDKSGLPNDRFSAERPEGSISTLTIQRTEQRDSAMYRCASKPPGTGNTGELFFGEGSRLTVL.

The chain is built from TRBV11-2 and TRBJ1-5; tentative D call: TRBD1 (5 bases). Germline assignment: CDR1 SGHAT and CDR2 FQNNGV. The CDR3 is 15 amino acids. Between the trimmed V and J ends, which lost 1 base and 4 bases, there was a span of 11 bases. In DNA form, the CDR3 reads TGTGCCAGCAGCTTAGGGGCAGGGTGGAATCAGCCCCAGCATTTT. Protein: CASSLGAGWNQPQHF.

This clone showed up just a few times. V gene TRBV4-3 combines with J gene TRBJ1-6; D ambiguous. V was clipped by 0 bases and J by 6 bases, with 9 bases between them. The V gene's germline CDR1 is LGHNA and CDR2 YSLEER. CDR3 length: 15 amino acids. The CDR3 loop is CASSQDRSGNSPLHF. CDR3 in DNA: TGCGCCAGCAGCCAAGACAGGTCTGGTAATTCACCCCTCCACTTT.

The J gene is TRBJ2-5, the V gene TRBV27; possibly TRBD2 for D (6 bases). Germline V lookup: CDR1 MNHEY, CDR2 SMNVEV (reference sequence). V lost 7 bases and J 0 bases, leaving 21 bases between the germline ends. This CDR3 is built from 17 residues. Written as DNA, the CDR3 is TGTGCCAGCAACGGAAGGGAGGCTCACAGGAACCAAGAGACCCAGTACTTC. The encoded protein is CASNGREAHRNQETQYF.

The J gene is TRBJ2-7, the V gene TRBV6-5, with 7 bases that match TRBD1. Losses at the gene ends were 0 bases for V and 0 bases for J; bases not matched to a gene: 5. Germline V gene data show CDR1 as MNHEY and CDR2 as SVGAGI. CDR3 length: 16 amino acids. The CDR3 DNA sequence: TGTGCCAGCAGTTACTCTTGGGACAGAGCCTCCTACGAGCAGTACTTC. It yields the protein CASSYSWDRASYEQYF.

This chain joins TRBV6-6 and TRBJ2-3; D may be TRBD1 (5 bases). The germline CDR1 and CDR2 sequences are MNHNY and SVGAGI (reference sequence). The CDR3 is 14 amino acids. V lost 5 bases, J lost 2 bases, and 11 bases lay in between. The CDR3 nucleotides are TGTGCCAGCAGTCAGGGCCTTAACACAGATACGCAGTATTTT. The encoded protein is CASSQGLNTDTQYF.

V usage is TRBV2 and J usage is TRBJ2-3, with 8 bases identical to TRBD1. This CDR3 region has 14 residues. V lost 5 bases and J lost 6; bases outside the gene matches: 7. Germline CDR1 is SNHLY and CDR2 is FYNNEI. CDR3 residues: CASSRSRTGDTQYF. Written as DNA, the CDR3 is TGTGCCAGCAGTCGGAGTCGGACAGGGGATACGCAGTATTTT.

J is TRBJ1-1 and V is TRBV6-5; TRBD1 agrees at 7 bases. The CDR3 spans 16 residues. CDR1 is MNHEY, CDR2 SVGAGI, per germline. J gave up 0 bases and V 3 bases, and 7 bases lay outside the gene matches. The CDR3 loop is CASSYTPGQLNTEAFF. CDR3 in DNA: TGTGCCAGCAGTTATACTCCGGGACAGCTGAACACTGAAGCTTTCTTT.

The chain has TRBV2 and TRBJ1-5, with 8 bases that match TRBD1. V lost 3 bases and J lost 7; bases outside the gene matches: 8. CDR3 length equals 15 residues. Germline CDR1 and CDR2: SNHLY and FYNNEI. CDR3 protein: CASSDRQGNKQPQHF. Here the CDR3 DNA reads TGTGCCAGCAGTGATCGACAGGGGAACAAGCAGCCCCAGCATTTT.

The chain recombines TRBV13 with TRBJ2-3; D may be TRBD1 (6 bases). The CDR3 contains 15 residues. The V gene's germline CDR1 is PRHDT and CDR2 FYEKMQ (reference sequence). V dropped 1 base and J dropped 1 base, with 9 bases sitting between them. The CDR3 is CASSLVGAGTDTQYF. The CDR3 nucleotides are TGTGCCAGCAGCTTAGTGGGGGCGGGCACAGATACGCAGTATTTT.

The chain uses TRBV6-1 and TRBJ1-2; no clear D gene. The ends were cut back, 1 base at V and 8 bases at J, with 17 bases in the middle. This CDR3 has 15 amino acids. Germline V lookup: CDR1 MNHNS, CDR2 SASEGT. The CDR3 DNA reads TGTGCCAGCAGTGAAGACGAGGTTGGCCTCCCGGGCTACACCTTC. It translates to CASSEDEVGLPGYTF.

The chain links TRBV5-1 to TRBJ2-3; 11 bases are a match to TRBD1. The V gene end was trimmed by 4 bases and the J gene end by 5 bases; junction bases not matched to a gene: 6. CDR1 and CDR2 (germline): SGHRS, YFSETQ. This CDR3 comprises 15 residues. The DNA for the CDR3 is TGCGCCAGCAGCGGACAGGGGGCGCCCCAAGATACGCAGTATTTT. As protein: CASSGQGAPQDTQYF. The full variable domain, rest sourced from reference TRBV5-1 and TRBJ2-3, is KAGVTQTPRYLIKTRGQQVTLSCSPISGHRSVSWYQQTPGQGLQFLFEYFSETQRNKGNFPGRFSGRQFSNSRSEMNVSTLELGDSALYLCASSGQGAPQDTQYFGPGTRLTVL.

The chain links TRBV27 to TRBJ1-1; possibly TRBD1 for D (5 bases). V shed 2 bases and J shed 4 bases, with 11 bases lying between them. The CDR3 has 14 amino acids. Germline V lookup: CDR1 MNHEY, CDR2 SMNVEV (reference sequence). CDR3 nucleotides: TGTGCCAGCAGTTTACACAGGAATCCCACTGAAGCTTTCTTT. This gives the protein CASSLHRNPTEAFF.

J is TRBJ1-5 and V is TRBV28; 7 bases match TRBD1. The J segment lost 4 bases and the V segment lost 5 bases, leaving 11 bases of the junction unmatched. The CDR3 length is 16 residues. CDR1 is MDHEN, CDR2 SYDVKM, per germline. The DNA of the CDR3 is TGTGCCAGCAGTCCTTTTCACAGGGGCGGTAATCAGCCCCAGCATTTT. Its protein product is CASSPFHRGGNQPQHF.

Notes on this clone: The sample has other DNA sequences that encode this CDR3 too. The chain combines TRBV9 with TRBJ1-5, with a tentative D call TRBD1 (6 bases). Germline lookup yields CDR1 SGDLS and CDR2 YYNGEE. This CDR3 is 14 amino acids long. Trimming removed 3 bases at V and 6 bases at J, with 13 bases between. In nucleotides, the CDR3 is TGTGCCAGCAGCGCCGGACAGTCAGGTCAGCCCCAGCATTTT. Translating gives CASSAGQSGQPQHF. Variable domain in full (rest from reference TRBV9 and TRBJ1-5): DSGVTQTPKHLITATGQRVTLRCSPRSGDLSVYWYQQSLDQGLQFLIQYYNGEERAKGNILERFSAQQFPDLHSELNLSSLELGDSALYFCASSAGQSGQPQHFGDGTRLSIL.